The entry that follows covers one TCR beta chain sequence. This clone was seen only a few times. It has no known antigen specificity. The record has no base qualities; no much larger clone is one base away. The entry originates in a study of vaccination effects on CD4 cells after COVID-19 (dated by TCRdb to between 2022 and 2023). Describing the broader study: Three convalescent patients were sampled early (day +14) and late (day +241, +227, +161 respectively) after vaccination. Across the study, the median time from the second dose to post-vaccine sampling was 72 days (range 14 to 241). SARS-CoV-2 spike-specific CD4+ TCR repertoires from before and after mRNA vaccination were compared in COVID-19 convalescent patients and in infection-naive vaccine recipients. A total of around eleven COVID-19 convalescent patients and a few SARS-CoV-2-naive healthy vaccine recipients were included in the full study. Cultures from other donors in the study were sequenced using the Oncomine TCR Beta short-read assay on an Illumina iSeq 100. General conclusions and limits of the study: The study was limited by a small number of convalescent patients and lacked early post-infection timepoints. Clones induced by infection and clones induced by vaccination both contracted markedly at late timepoints after vaccination, which fits with T cell responses waning over time. In convalescent patients, the post-vaccine spike-reactive repertoire consisted mainly of new vaccine-induced clones, largely distinct from infection-induced clones.

Receptor libraries were prepared by the immunoSEQ multiplex PCR assay. DNA from the cultured and isolated CD4+ T cells underwent TCR beta CDR3 sequencing. The published analysis was carried out like this. The analysis removed non-productive TCR sequences, trimmed reads to the CDR3 region, and retained only CDR3s that were 7 or more amino acids long. The MANAFEST web app was used to pick out antigen-specific clonotypes by comparing their expansion in peptide wells with that in reference cultures. Positive clones required FDR<0.05 expansion versus reference and all other wells, odds ratio above 5, and frequency above 0.1% in two replicate wells. A clonotype was called cross-reactive if it was significantly expanded both in SARS-CoV-2 spike wells and in at least one common cold coronavirus spike condition. CDR3 similarity was assessed by Levenshtein distance with the stringdist R package, and unrooted trees were built with ape in R 3.6.1. This immuneACCESS table, as held by TCRdb, lists in-frame sequences with V and J called but not all clones. Of the missing ones, under half trace to an unresolved V gene in checked studies; the others have no known cause. D and trimming were read from the DNA, whereas the V and J calls and clone size are those reported in that table. The sample has fewer than 15,000 clones on record, over 60% of them singletons. The top ten clonotypes cover approximately 35% of the sample.

In the ViraFEST assay, PBMC were stimulated with viral peptide pools, and TCR sequencing was then used to find antigen-specific CD4+ T cell clonotypes based on their expansion. After about 10 days of culture, CD4+ T cells were isolated with the EasySep CD4+ T cell isolation kit. PCR-confirmed SARS-CoV-2 infection had occurred in convalescent patients between March and December 2020, before the Alpha, Beta and Delta variants emerged in the United States. Each participant received two doses of an mRNA SARS-CoV-2 vaccine, either BNT162b2 or mRNA-1273. About 2.2 million PBMC per well were cultured in IMDM with roughly 5% human AB serum, roughly 10 IU/ml IL-2 and gentamicin, plus 10 ug/ml peptides. On days 3 and 7, half of the culture medium was replaced with fresh IL-2-containing medium. Unless noted otherwise, every peptide stimulation condition was grown in triplicate wells. Using Ficoll-Paque Plus gradient centrifugation, PBMC were separated from whole blood and then either used fresh or cryopreserved at -140C. Overlapping peptide pools spanned the spike proteins of SARS-CoV-2 and the common cold coronaviruses HCoV-NL63, HCoV-OC43 and HCoV-229E. The QIAamp micro DNA kit was used to extract genomic DNA from the cultured CD4+ T cells.

The TCR was taken from a human donor who had a prior SARS-CoV-2 infection. The specimen was CD4+ T cells from PBMCs cultured with HCoV-NL63 spike peptides, collected after COVID-19 vaccination. Reading the label with the study, this specimen's cell subset or site is: HCoV-NL63 spike overlapping peptide pool stimulation.

Here is the DNA: TGTGCCAGCAGCGGGGTCTACGAGCAGTACTTC. Its product reads: CASSGVYEQYF. Rearrangement joined TRBV2 to TRBJ2-7; the D segment could be TRBD2, given 5 matching bases. V is reduced by 6 bases and J by 3 bases, leaving a spacing of 6 bases between them. The CDR3, cysteine through phenylalanine, is 11 amino acids long. Left in the record is the CDR3 DNA by itself, 33 bases read in frame from the first base. The CDR1 and CDR2 encoded by the germline V gene are SNHLY and FYNNEI. The entire variable domain, with the stretches around the CDR3 drawn from the reference TRBV2 and TRBJ2-7 proteins, is EPEVTQTPSHQVTQMGQEVILRCVPISNHLYFYWYRQILGQKVEFLVSFYNNEISEKSEIFDDQFSVERPDGSNFTLKIRSTKLEDSAMYFCASSGVYEQYFGPGTRLTVT.